This paragraph covers one T cell receptor beta chain sequence. TCRdb's table, derived via immunoSEQ multiplex PCR, lists solely in-frame clones and lacks some. Among over 85,000 clones listed, around 89% were seen once. The entry originates in a study of blood T cell repertoires in COVID-19. The CDR3 loop spans 18 amino acids. CDR1 is SGHVS and CDR2 is FNYEAQ in the germline V gene. V lost 5 bases and J lost 5; bases outside the gene matches: 8. The origin of this receptor is a woman aged 45-65 years with acute or convalescent COVID-19. The chain links TRBV7-6 to TRBJ2-2; 16 bases line up with TRBD2. The specimen sequenced was peripheral blood. The CDR3, as DNA: TGTGCCAGCAGCCCCACCCCGGGACTAGCGGGAGGGACCGGGGAGCTGTTTTTT. Its translation: CASSPTPGLAGGTGELFF.